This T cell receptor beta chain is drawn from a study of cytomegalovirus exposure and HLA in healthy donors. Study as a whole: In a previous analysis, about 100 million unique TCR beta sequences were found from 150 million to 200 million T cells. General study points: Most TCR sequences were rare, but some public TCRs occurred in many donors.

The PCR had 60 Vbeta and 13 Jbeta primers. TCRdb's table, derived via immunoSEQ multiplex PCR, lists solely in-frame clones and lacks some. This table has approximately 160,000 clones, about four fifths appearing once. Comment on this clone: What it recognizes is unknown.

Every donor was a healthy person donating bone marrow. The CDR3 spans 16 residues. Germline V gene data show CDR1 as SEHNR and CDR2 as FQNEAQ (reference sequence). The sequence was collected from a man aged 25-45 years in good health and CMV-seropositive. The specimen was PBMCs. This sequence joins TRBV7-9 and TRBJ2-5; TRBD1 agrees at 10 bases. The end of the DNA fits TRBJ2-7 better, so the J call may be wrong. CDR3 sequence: CASSATTGGSSYEQYF. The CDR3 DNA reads TGTGCCAGCAGCGCGACGACAGGGGGCAGCTCCTACGAGCAGTACTTC.